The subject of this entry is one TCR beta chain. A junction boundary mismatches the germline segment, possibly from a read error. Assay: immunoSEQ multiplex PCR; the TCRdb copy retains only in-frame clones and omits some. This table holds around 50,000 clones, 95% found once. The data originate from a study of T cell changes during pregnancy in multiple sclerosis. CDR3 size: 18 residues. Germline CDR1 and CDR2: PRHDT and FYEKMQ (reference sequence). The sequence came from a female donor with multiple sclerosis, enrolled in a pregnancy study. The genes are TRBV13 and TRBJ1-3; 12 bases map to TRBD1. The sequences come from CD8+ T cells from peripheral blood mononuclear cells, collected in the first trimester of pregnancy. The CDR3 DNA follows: TGTGCCAGCAGCCTAGGGACAGGGGGCGAAATCTCTGGAAACACCATATATTTT. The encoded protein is CASSLGTGGEISGNTIYF.